This TCR beta chain was sequenced during a study of CD8+CD57+ T cells in acquired aplastic anemia. As for the study in general: Sorted CD4+ and CD8+ cells gave a mean 3.2 ug DNA, range 0.2 to 27.4 ug.

V lost 5 bases to trimming and J lost 2 bases, with 6 bases between them. This CDR3 is built from 13 residues. Germline V lookup: CDR1 SGHTA, CDR2 FQGNSA. Flow cytometry had shown expanded CD8+CD57+ cells in the patients chosen for sequencing. The patients all had a severe acquired aplastic anemia diagnosis. At blood sampling, none of the patients had yet received therapy. Whole-study findings and limits: Patients and healthy controls showed no significant CD8+ Simpson's diversity difference.

As to this clonotype: Its target is not known.

Genomic DNA acted as the template from which TCR beta VDJ combination and CDR3 sequence profiling were carried out. Using its own MiXCR run on the reads, TCRdb lists one record per CDR3 protein. The sample lists hundreds of thousands of distinct CDR3 sequences; approximately 33% were seen once. This rearrangement joins TRBV7-2 to TRBJ2-2; no reliable D call. The sequencing input was sorted CD4+, CD8+, or CD8+CD57+ T cells (not recorded which) from PBMCs. This clonotype was obtained from a human donor with aplastic anemia. This chain's CDR3 is CASSGKNTGELFF. The CDR3 nucleotides read TGTGCCAGCAGCGGCAAAAACACCGGGGAGCTGTTTTTT.